This T cell receptor (beta chain) was recorded in a study of T cell responses to AZD1222 COVID-19 vaccine. This clone was seen a single time. Method: immunoSEQ multiplex PCR; TCRdb's copy keeps in-frame clones and lacks some. The sample holds roughly 150,000 clones, 85% to 95% seen once. The CDR3 runs 17 residues. Germline V gene lookup returns CDR1 SGHRS and CDR2 YFSETQ. The V gene end was trimmed by 4 bases and the J gene end by 2 bases; junction bases not matched to a gene: 8. The receptor comes from an adult in good health. The sample was peripheral blood, taken on day 0 of AZD1222 vaccination. The rearrangement links TRBV5-1 to TRBJ2-7, with 14 bases identical to TRBD2. CDR3 DNA: TGCGCCAGCAGCCTAGGGACTAGCGGGAGAGTCGCCTACGAGCAGTACTTC. It yields the protein CASSLGTSGRVAYEQYF.